Listed here are 9 T cell receptor beta chains from one sample, sequenced in a study of blood T cell repertoires in COVID-19. Assay used: immunoSEQ multiplex PCR; TCRdb lists only in-frame clones, some missing. The sample consists of 400,000 to 450,000 clones, about nine tenths of them appearing once. The material sequenced was peripheral blood. These receptors were obtained from a woman aged 45-65 years with COVID-19, enrolled during active disease.

About this clone itself: The junction departs from germline at one end; a sequencing error may be responsible. The chain has TRBV24-1 and TRBJ2-7; D may be TRBD1 (5 bases). From germline, CDR1 is KGHDR and CDR2 SFDVKD. The CDR3 has 13 amino acids. This CDR3 reads CATSDPGLIHHFF. DNA for the CDR3: TGTGCCACCAGTGACCCAGGGTTGATCCACCACTTCTTC.

The chain links TRBV3-1 (or the pseudogene TRBV3-2) to TRBJ2-2; D gene uncertain. V lost 4 bases and J lost 0, with 6 bases in between. Germline V gives CDR1 LGHDT, CDR2 YNNKEL (reference sequence). This CDR3 contains 14 residues. The CDR3 nucleotides read TGTGCCAGCAGCCGTGGGCCGAACACCGGGGAGCTGTTTTTT. It encodes CASSRGPNTGELFF.

The chain combines TRBV6-1 with TRBJ1-4; D remains ambiguous. V was trimmed by 1 base and J by 8 bases, leaving 14 bases between them. Germline CDR1 is MNHNS and CDR2 is SASEGT. The CDR3 totals 15 residues. The CDR3, as DNA: TGTGCCAGCAGTGAAGAAATCGGAGGGAAGGAAAAACTGTTTTTT. Translating gives CASSEEIGGKEKLFF.

The chain carries TRBV6-1 and TRBJ1-2, with 8 bases lining up with TRBD1. The V gene end was trimmed by 4 bases and the J gene end by 4 bases; junction bases not matched to a gene: 8. From germline, CDR1 is MNHNS and CDR2 SASEGT. The CDR3 consists of 15 residues. The CDR3 sequence is CASSGGGQGIYGYTF. The CDR3 region has the DNA TGTGCCAGCAGTGGAGGAGGACAGGGAATCTATGGCTACACCTTC.

The rearrangement links TRBV4-1 to TRBJ1-1, with 7 bases identical to TRBD1. V shed 5 bases, J shed 5 bases, and the junction held 11 bases outside the gene matches. Looked up from germline, CDR1 is MGHRA and CDR2 is YSYEKL. The CDR3 covers 15 residues. This CDR3 is CASSVRNQGGTEAFF. DNA of the CDR3: TGCGCCAGCAGCGTCAGGAATCAGGGGGGAACTGAAGCTTTCTTT.

This sequence joins TRBV9 and TRBJ1-2; 10 bases line up with TRBD1. The germline CDR1 and CDR2 sequences are SGDLS and YYNGEE. V was pared by 4 bases and J by 6 bases, with 9 bases of the junction left unmatched. The CDR3 has 15 amino acids. The CDR3 spells CASSLITGQGNGYTF. CDR3 bases: TGTGCCAGCAGCCTTATCACGGGACAGGGGAATGGCTACACCTTC.

J is TRBJ2-7 and V is TRBV10-3; a possible D gene is TRBD2 (6 bases). The germline V and J ends were trimmed by 4 bases and 2 bases, with 15 bases remaining between them. Germline values: CDR1 ENHRY, CDR2 SYGVKD. The CDR3 consists of 15 residues. The CDR3 sequence is CAISGSGGRAYEQYF. For the CDR3, the DNA is TGTGCCATCAGTGGTAGCGGAGGACGCGCCTACGAGCAGTACTTC.

The chain links TRBV5-5 to TRBJ1-4, with 9 bases lining up with TRBD1. Unmatched junction bases numbered 4, after V lost 4 bases and J lost 3 bases. The germline gives CDR1 SGHKS, CDR2 YYEKEE (reference sequence). This CDR3 contains 15 residues. The CDR3 sequence is CASSPRDRANEKLFF. For the CDR3, the DNA is TGTGCCAGCAGCCCCCGGGACAGGGCTAATGAAAAACTGTTTTTT. The full variable domain, rest sourced from reference TRBV5-5 and TRBJ1-4, is DAGVTQSPTHLIKTRGQQVTLRCSPISGHKSVSWYQQVLGQGPQFIFQYYEKEERGRGNFPDRFSARQFPNYSSELNVNALLLGDSALYLCASSPRDRANEKLFFGSGTQLSVL.

This rearrangement joins TRBV27 to TRBJ1-2; maybe TRBD1 (5 bases). CDR3 length: 12 residues. The V gene's germline CDR1 is MNHEY and CDR2 SMNVEV (reference sequence). Trimming removed 7 bases at V and 4 bases at J, with 10 bases between. This CDR3 is CASISRAYGYTF. DNA of the CDR3: TGTGCCAGCATCAGCAGGGCCTATGGCTACACCTTC.